This T cell receptor (beta chain) came from a study of T cells in Graves' hyperthyroidism and ophthalmopathy. This clonotype was found once. Amplified regions were TCR beta CDR3 sequences from RNA transcripts. Using the HTBI primer set, a first-round RT-PCR was run on the TCR CDR3. TCRdb recomputed calls from the multiplex PCR reads with MiXCR, one row per CDR3 protein. The data show hundreds of thousands of distinct CDR3 sequences, over 35% seen once. Germline V gives CDR1 LGHDT, CDR2 YNNKEL (reference sequence). CDR3 size: 12 residues. With 7 bases clipped from V and 7 bases from J, the junction kept 2 bases outside the gene matches. Criteria for exclusion of patients were uncontrolled infection, other autoimmune disease, pregnancy or lactation. For the diagnoses, clinical symptoms, serum thyroxine and TRAb, thyroid ultrasound and orbital computed tomography were used.

The sequence was collected from a man between 18 and 35 years old with Graves' hyperthyroidism. V is TRBV3-1 and J is TRBJ2-2; 8 nucleotides line up with TRBD2. The specimen was blood. The chain's CDR3 is CASTREGGELFF. CDR3 sequence (DNA): TGTGCCAGCACCCGGGAGGGCGGGGAGCTGTTTTTT.